A single sample is the source of the 19 T cell receptor beta chains below, sequenced in a study of T cell responses to AZD1222 COVID-19 vaccine. This table comes from immunoSEQ multiplex PCR, and its TCRdb copy is limited to in-frame clones, with some not included. The data show about 170,000 clones, more than 80% seen once. The sequencing here drew on peripheral blood, taken on day 0 of AZD1222 vaccination. The receptors were sampled from an adult in good health.

V and J are TRBV11-2 and TRBJ1-1, with D perhaps matching TRBD1 (5 bases). Germline V lookup: CDR1 SGHAT, CDR2 FQNNGV. Trimming cost V 7 bases and J 1 base, with 13 bases left between them. The CDR3 loop spans 14 amino acids. CDR3: CASTRGGGNTEAFF. CDR3 coding DNA: TGTGCCAGCACCCGCGGGGGGGGGAACACTGAAGCTTTCTTT.

This sequence joins TRBV30 and TRBJ1-2; 7 nucleotides agree with TRBD1. V lost 3 bases and J lost 4; bases outside the gene matches: 5. Looked up from germline, CDR1 is GTSNPN and CDR2 is SVGIG (reference sequence). This CDR3 contains 13 residues. This CDR3 is CAWRRQGTYGYTF. The CDR3 bases are TGTGCCTGGAGAAGACAGGGAACCTATGGCTACACCTTC. Full variable domain (outside the CDR3, taken from reference TRBV30 and TRBJ1-2): SQTIHQWPATLVQPVGSPLSLECTVEGTSNPNLYWYRQAAGRGLQLLFYSVGIGQISSEVPQNLSASRPQDRQFILSSKKLLLSDSGFYLCAWRRQGTYGYTFGSGTRLTVV.

This clone was observed a single time. The chain links TRBV19 to TRBJ1-1, with 7 nucleotides matching TRBD1. This CDR3 comprises 17 residues. The V segment lost 1 base and the J segment 0 bases; nucleotides outside the gene matches: 8. Germline loops: CDR1 LNHDA, CDR2 SQIVND (reference sequence). The CDR3 here is CASSIGQGFSLNTEAFF. CDR3 bases: TGTGCCAGTAGTATAGGACAGGGATTTTCGTTGAACACTGAAGCTTTCTTT.

This CDR3 is CASSQEIRTEAFF. DNA of the CDR3: TGTGCCAGCAGCCAAGAGATACGAACTGAAGCTTTCTTT. V is TRBV3-1 (or the pseudogene TRBV3-2) and J is TRBJ1-1; D is unresolved. Germline CDR1 is LGHDT and CDR2 is YNNKEL (reference sequence). The germline V and J ends were trimmed by 0 bases and 5 bases, with 7 bases remaining between them. This CDR3 spans 13 amino acids.

The chain joins TRBV5-1 to TRBJ2-7; perhaps TRBD2 as D (6 bases). Per the germline V gene, CDR1 is SGHRS and CDR2 is YFSETQ. The CDR3 is 15 amino acids. With 5 bases removed from V and 6 bases from J, the gap between germline ends came to 21 bases. CDR3 bases: TGCGCCAGCAGACCAGAGGTTACTAGCTTAGGCGAGCAGTACTTC. The encoded protein is CASRPEVTSLGEQYF.

The CDR3 DNA follows: TGTGCCAGCAGTTACTCAACCCGATTGCCCCCCTACGAGCAGTACTTC. Its translation is CASSYSTRLPPYEQYF. The rearrangement joins TRBV6-6 to TRBJ2-7; D remains unclear. Deletions cut 0 bases from V and 2 bases from J, with 14 bases between. Germline CDR1 MNHNY, CDR2 SVGAGI (reference sequence). CDR3 length equals 16 residues.

The gene calls are TRBV3-1 (or the pseudogene TRBV3-2) and TRBJ2-3; tentatively, D is TRBD1 or TRBD2 (9 bases each). Trimming removed 0 bases at V and 2 bases at J, with 27 bases between. Germline CDR1 LGHDT, CDR2 YNNKEL (reference sequence). The length of the CDR3 is 21 residues. CDR3 amino acids: CASSQEGGTGRLAANTDTQYF. CDR3 bases: TGTGCCAGCAGCCAAGAAGGGGGGACAGGGAGACTAGCGGCCAACACAGATACGCAGTATTTT.

The rearrangement uses TRBV6-5 and TRBJ2-2, with TRBD1 as a possible D gene (6 bases). The CDR3 contains 13 residues. Deletions cut 5 bases from V and 8 bases from J, with 12 bases between. CDR1 MNHEY and CDR2 SVGAGI come from the germline V gene. Here the CDR3 reads CASSLSQGGELFF. The CDR3 nucleotides are TGTGCCAGCAGTCTATCCCAGGGGGGGGAGCTGTTTTTT.

The V gene is TRBV19, the J gene TRBJ1-1; TRBD1 aligns across 7 bases. The germline CDR1 and CDR2 sequences are LNHDA and SQIVND (reference sequence). Trimming cost V 3 bases and J 9 bases; bases outside gene matches: 10. The CDR3 sequence is 14 residues long. CDR3 protein: CASSIPTGIGQAFF. The CDR3 nucleotides are TGTGCCAGTAGTATCCCGACAGGGATAGGTCAAGCTTTCTTT.

CDR3 in DNA: TGTGCCAGCAGCCCCGCGGGCGCAACGGAGACCCAGTACTTC. Its protein product is CASSPAGATETQYF. The V gene is TRBV6-5, the J gene TRBJ2-5; the D gene is possibly TRBD2 (5 bases). V lost 6 bases to trimming and J lost 5 bases, with 16 bases between them. The CDR3 extends over 14 amino acids. CDR1 is MNHEY, CDR2 SVGAGI, per germline.

This sequence joins TRBV5-8 and TRBJ1-1; D call uncertain. The V gene lost 7 bases and the J gene lost 1 base, with 14 bases spanning the gap. This CDR3 is built from 14 residues. The germline CDR1 and CDR2 sequences are SGHTS and YDEGEE. CDR3 amino acids: CASLNSGPNTEAFF. In nucleotides, the CDR3 is TGTGCCAGCTTAAACTCCGGCCCGAACACTGAAGCTTTCTTT.

The chain carries TRBV4-2 and TRBJ2-2, with D possibly being TRBD1 or TRBD2 (5 bases each). The V end lost 4 bases, the J end lost 5 bases, and 11 bases lay between the germline ends. Germline V lookup: CDR1 LGHNA, CDR2 YNFKEQ. The CDR3 extends over 14 amino acids. The CDR3 loop is CASSPNEGTGELFF. The CDR3 bases are TGTGCCAGCAGCCCCAATGAGGGGACCGGGGAGCTGTTTTTT.

The chain has TRBV10-1 and TRBJ1-5; no reliable D call. V dropped 0 bases and J dropped 6 bases, with 6 bases sitting between them. The CDR3 covers 13 residues. Germline-derived CDR1 and CDR2 are WNHNN and SYGVQD (reference sequence). For the CDR3, the DNA is TGCGCCAGCAGTGAGTCCAGGTCTCAGCCCCAGCATTTT. Translation gives CASSESRSQPQHF.

The chain has TRBV19 and TRBJ2-7; 10 bases agree with TRBD1. The V gene's germline CDR1 is LNHDA and CDR2 SQIVND (reference sequence). With 0 bases clipped from V and 2 bases from J, the junction kept 4 bases outside the gene matches. The CDR3 has 16 residues. In DNA, the CDR3 is TGTGCCAGTAGTATAGACGGGACAGGGGCTACCTACGAGCAGTACTTC. Translation: CASSIDGTGATYEQYF.

V usage is TRBV19 and J usage is TRBJ1-2; D is possibly TRBD1 (5 bases). The length of the CDR3 is 15 residues. V lost 3 bases, J lost 3 bases, and 14 bases lay in between. Germline V gene data show CDR1 as LNHDA and CDR2 as SQIVND (reference sequence). CDR3 DNA sequence: TGTGCCAGTAGTATCCAGACAGAAGCTTACTATGGCTACACCTTC. Translation gives CASSIQTEAYYGYTF.

The chain links TRBV19 to TRBJ2-3, with a weak D call TRBD2 (5 bases). Germline values: CDR1 LNHDA, CDR2 SQIVND (reference sequence). The CDR3 loop spans 14 amino acids. With 1 base removed from V and 5 bases from J, the gap between germline ends came to 10 bases. The CDR3 DNA reads as TGTGCCAGTAGTATAGTCGACCGGGGAGATACGCAGTATTTT. Protein: CASSIVDRGDTQYF.

The chain has TRBV25-1 and TRBJ2-5; D unclear. V shed 4 bases and J shed 4 bases, with 4 bases lying between them. This CDR3 comprises 11 residues. Germline V gene data show CDR1 as MGHDK and CDR2 as SYGVNS. CDR3 nucleotide sequence: TGTGCCAGCAGTGCCTTAGAGACCCAGTACTTC. Protein sequence: CASSALETQYF.

The chain employs TRBV6-1 and TRBJ1-6; tentative D call: TRBD1 (6 bases). Germline loops: CDR1 MNHNS, CDR2 SASEGT. The ends were cut back, 4 bases at V and 7 bases at J, with 17 bases in the middle. The CDR3 consists of 16 residues. The CDR3 protein is CASSVMGRTENSPLHF. The CDR3 nucleotides are TGTGCCAGCAGTGTGATGGGGAGGACAGAGAATTCACCCCTCCACTTT.

The rearrangement links TRBV9 to TRBJ2-2; D is undetermined. The CDR3 runs 13 residues. V lost 2 bases and J lost 6, with 8 bases in between. Germline CDR1 and CDR2: SGDLS and YYNGEE. The CDR3 spells CASSVSGPGELFF. CDR3 coding DNA: TGTGCCAGCAGCGTTTCGGGTCCCGGGGAGCTGTTTTTT.